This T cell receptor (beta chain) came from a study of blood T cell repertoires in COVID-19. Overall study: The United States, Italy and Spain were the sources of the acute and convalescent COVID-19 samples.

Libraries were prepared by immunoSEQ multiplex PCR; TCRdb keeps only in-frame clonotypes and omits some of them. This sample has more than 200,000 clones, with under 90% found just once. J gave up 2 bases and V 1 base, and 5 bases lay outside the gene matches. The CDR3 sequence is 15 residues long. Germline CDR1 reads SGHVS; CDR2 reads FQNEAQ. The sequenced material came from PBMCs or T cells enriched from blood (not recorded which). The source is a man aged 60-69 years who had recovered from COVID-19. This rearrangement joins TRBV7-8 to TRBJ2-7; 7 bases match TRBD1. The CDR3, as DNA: TGTGCCAGCAGCTTAGTTTCCGGGACAGCCTACGAGCAGTACTTC. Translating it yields CASSLVSGTAYEQYF.